The sequence of this T cell receptor beta chain was determined in a study of control samples from healthy donors and cancer patients. V shed 2 bases and J shed 4 bases, with 11 bases lying between them. Germline CDR1 is GTSNPN and CDR2 is SVGIG (reference sequence). CDR3 size: 13 residues. Data came from immunoSEQ multiplex PCR; TCRdb stores just in-frame clones and leaves some out. The repertoire holds 150,000 to 200,000 clones, with 90% to 95% as singletons. This clone was counted a single time. Input material: blood. This clonotype originated in a man in his thirties or forties in good health. The J gene is TRBJ1-1, the V gene TRBV30; D is perhaps TRBD1 (6 bases). The CDR3 DNA follows: TGTGCCTGGAGTCGTAGGGACACCACTGAAGCTTTCTTT. This encodes CAWSRRDTTEAFF.